A few counts support the clone carrying this T cell receptor beta chain. The antigen remains undetermined. These data come from a study of T cell repertoires in cytomegalovirus infection. TCRdb independently ran MiXCR on the reads; one entry per CDR3 protein. The sample contains 750,000 to 950,000 distinct CDR3 sequences, 25% to 35% of which appear only once. V shed 4 bases and J shed 3 bases, with 12 bases lying between them. Germline loops: CDR1 MDHEN, CDR2 SYDVKM. This CDR3 has 14 residues. Material: cultured CD8+ T cells from PBMCs, obtained from culture after CMV antigen stimulation. The chain links TRBV28 to TRBJ1-1, with D possibly TRBD1 on 5 matching bases. This TCR came from a human donor in good health (CMV status not recorded). Some clones in this sample may be carry-over from other donors' samples. The CDR3 is CASSSFQGDTEAFF. The CDR3 nucleotides are TGTGCCAGCAGTTCATTTCAGGGAGACACTGAAGCTTTCTTT. Full variable domain (outside the CDR3, taken from reference TRBV28 and TRBJ1-1): DVKVTQSSRYLVKRTGEKVFLECVQDMDHENMFWYRQDPGLGLRLIYFSYDVKMKEKGDIPEGYSVSREKKERFSLILESASTNQTSMYLCASSSFQGDTEAFFGQGTRLTVV.